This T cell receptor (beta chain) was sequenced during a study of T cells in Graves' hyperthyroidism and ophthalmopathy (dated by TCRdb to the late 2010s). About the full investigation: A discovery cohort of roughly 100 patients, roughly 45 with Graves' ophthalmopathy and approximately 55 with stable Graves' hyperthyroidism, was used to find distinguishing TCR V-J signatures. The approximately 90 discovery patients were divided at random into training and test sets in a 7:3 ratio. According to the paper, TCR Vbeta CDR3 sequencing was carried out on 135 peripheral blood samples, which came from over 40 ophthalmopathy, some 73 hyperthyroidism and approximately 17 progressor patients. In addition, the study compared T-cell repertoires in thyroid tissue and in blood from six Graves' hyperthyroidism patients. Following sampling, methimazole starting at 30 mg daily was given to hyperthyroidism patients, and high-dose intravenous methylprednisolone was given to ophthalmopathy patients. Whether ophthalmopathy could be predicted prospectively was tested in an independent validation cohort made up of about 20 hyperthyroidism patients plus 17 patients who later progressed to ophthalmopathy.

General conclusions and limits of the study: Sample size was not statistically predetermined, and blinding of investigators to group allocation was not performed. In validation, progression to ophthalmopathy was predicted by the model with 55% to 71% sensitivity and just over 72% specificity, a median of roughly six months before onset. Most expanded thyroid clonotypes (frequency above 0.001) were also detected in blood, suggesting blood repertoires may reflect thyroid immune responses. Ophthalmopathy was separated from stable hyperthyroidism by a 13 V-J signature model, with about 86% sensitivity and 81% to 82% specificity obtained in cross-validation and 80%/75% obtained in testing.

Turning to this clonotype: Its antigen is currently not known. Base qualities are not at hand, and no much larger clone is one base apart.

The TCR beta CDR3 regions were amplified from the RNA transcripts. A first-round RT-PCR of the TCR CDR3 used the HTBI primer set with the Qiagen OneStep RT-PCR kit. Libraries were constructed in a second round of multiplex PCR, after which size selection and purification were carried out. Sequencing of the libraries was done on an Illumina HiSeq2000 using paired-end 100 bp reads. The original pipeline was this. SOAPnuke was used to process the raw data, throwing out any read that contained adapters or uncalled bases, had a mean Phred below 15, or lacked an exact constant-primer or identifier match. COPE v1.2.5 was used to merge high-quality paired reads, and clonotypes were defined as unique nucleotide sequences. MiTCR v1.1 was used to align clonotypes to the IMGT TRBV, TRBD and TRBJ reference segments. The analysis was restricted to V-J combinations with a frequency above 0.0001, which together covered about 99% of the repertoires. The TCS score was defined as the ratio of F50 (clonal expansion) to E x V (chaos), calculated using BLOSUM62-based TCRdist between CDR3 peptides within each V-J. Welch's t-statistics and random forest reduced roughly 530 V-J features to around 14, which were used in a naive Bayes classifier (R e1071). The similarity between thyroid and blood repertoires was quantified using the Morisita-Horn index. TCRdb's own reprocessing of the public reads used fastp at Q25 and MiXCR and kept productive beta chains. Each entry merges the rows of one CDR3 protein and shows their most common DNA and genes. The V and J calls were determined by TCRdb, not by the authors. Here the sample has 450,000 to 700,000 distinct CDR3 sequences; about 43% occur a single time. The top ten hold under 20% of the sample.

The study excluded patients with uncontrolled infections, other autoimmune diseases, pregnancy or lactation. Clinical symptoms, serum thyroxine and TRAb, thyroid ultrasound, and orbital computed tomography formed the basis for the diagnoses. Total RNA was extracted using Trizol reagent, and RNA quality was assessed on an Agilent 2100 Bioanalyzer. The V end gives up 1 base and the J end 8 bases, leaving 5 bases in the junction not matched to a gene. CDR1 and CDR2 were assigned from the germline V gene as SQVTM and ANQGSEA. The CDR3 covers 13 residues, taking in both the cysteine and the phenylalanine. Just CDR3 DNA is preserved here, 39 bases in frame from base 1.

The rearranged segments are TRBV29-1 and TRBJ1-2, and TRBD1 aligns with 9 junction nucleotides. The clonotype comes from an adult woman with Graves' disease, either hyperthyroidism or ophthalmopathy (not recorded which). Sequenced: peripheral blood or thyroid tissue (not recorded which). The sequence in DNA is TGCAGCGTTGAAGGGACAGGGGTTTTGGGCTACACCTTC. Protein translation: CSVEGTGVLGYTF.